The clone carrying this TCR beta chain was recorded at least ten times. Its antigen is not known. The sample comes from a study of neurological immune-mediated disorders. General study results and limits: In HTLV-1-associated myelopathy, TCR clonal expansion was greatest, and in multiple sclerosis it was least, below healthy controls.

CDR1 WNHNN and CDR2 SYGVQD come from the germline V gene (reference sequence). This CDR3 has 17 amino acids. V lost 2 bases and J lost 1; bases outside the gene matches: 5. TCRdb re-analysed the 5' RACE reads in MiXCR, keeping a single row per CDR3 protein. The sample has about 49,000 distinct CDR3 sequences, 10% seen once. Time point noted: longitudinal time-point 1 (baseline). Unsorted libraries were generated from 2 million PBMCs. These cells had been stored in RNAlater at -80 C. This sequence originates from a woman aged 40 to 49 in good health. Sequenced material: PBMCs. This chain links TRBV10-1 with TRBJ2-3, with TRBD2 identical over 11 bases. The CDR3 loop is CASSEPGLAEGTDTQYF. The CDR3 bases are TGCGCCAGCAGTGAGCCGGGACTAGCGGAGGGCACAGATACGCAGTATTTT.